Sequencing of this T cell receptor beta chain was carried out in a study of T-cell memory formation after mild COVID-19. Overall study context: TCR clusters largely stayed donor specific.

Trimming pared 6 bases from V and 5 bases from J, leaving 14 bases between. This CDR3 comprises 15 residues. Whole-study results and caveats: A second wave expanding day 15 to 37 was CD4+-biased; contracting clones were balanced. Second-wave clones that peaked on day 37 lacked confirmed SARS-CoV-2 specificity.

TCRdb independently ran MiXCR on the 5' RACE reads; one entry per CDR3 protein. The data contain around 410,000 distinct CDR3 sequences, about a quarter of them seen just once; the ten biggest clones take up under 15%. Concerning this clonotype: Its antigen is still unknown.

The rearrangement uses TRBV12-3 or TRBV12-4 and TRBJ1-6; maybe TRBD1 (6 bases). The sequence was obtained from an adult woman who had mild COVID-19 (a few samples of this study predate the infection). Cell type and time point are not known. The material sequenced was PBMCs or a T cell subset sorted from them (not recorded which). The CDR3 nucleotides are TGTGCCAGCAGACCAAGTACAGGGAATAATTCACCCCTCCACTTT. This gives the protein CASRPSTGNNSPLHF.